This T cell receptor (beta chain) is drawn from a study of blood T cells in healthy people across ages. About the research overall: For every two T cells, template switching captured about one barcoded beta molecule.

The authors ran a second PCR of 7 to 11 cycles using a sample-barcoded 5' primer and a J-beta primer mix. Each TCR beta cDNA got a 12-nucleotide random molecular identifier. TCRdb reanalysed the 5' RACE reads using MiXCR and keeps one entry per CDR3 protein. The table records about 800,000 distinct CDR3 sequences, roughly 50% of them present only once. This clonotype occurred many times. The antigen remains undetermined. V lost 5 bases and J 0 bases, leaving 7 bases between the germline ends. This CDR3 has 12 residues. Germline CDR1 and CDR2: DFQATT and SNEGSKA (reference sequence). Study findings and constraints: The recorded TCR beta diversity per million T cells decreased in a roughly linear manner with age.

The material sequenced was blood. V and J are TRBV20-1 and TRBJ2-5; the D is unclear. The sequence derives from a man in his thirties or forties in good health. CDR3 in DNA: TGCAGTGCTTATCCGAACCAAGAGACCCAGTACTTC. Protein: CSAYPNQETQYF.